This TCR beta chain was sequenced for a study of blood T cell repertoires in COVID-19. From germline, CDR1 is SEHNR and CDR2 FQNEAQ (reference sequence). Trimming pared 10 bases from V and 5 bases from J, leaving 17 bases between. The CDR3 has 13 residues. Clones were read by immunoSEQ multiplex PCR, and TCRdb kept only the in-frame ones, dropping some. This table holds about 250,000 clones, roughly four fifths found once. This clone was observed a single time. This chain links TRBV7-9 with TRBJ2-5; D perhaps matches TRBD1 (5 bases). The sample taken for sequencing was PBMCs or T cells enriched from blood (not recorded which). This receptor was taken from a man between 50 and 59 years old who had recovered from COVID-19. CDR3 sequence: CAIPGKPPETQYF. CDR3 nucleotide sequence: TGTGCCATCCCAGGGAAACCCCCGGAGACCCAGTACTTC.